This entry features one T cell receptor (beta chain) sequence. Its antigen is not known. This CDR3 has 13 amino acids. Trimming shortened V by 0 bases and J by 7 bases, and 9 bases separated the two germline ends. Germline V gene lookup returns CDR1 LGHNA and CDR2 YSLEER. These donors were members of the roughly 120-subject validation cohort, a group separate from the roughly 670-subject first cohort. The sample originates from a study of cytomegalovirus exposure and HLA in healthy donors. Study-level results: Later, an analysis found that TCR clusters from the first cohort tended to co-occur in the roughly 110 validation repertoires. Reports credit the classifier with highly specific, highly sensitive diagnosis of cytomegalovirus status.

Sequenced by immunoSEQ multiplex PCR; TCRdb stores in-frame clones only, minus some. The table shows 55,000 to 75,000 clones, with approximately 96% occurring only once. Sequencing used PBMCs. The origin of this receptor is a man younger than 35 in good health and CMV-seropositive. V usage is TRBV4-3 and J usage is TRBJ1-1, with no clear D. The CDR3 DNA reads TGCGCCAGCAGCCAAGATGGGCGAGATGAAGCTTTCTTT. It yields the protein CASSQDGRDEAFF.